Listed here is a single TCR beta chain. The data are from a study of T-cell reconstitution after alpha-beta-depleted transplantation in children. This sample's TCRbeta library carried unique molecular identifier barcodes. TCRdb reprocessed the PCR reads with MiXCR, giving one entry per CDR3 protein. The repertoire holds 350,000 to 450,000 distinct CDR3 sequences, with approximately 12% as singletons. The sample consisted of PBMCs, taken from the stem cell graft. The clonotype originates from a human donor who donated a stem cell graft to a child with Fanconi anemia.

The CDR3: CSARSGGRTEAFF. In DNA, the CDR3 is TGCAGCGCCAGAAGTGGGGGGAGGACTGAAGCTTTCTTT. J is TRBJ1-1 and V is TRBV29-1; the D gene is possibly TRBD1 (5 bases). V shed 7 bases and J shed 5 bases, with 17 bases lying between them. Germline CDR1 is SQVTM and CDR2 is ANQGSEA. The CDR3 loop spans 13 amino acids.